The TCR beta chain described here comes from a study of T cell responses to AZD1222 COVID-19 vaccine. Study context: Researchers grouped second doses given at about 4 or about 12 weeks into one pool. Study-wide results and limits: Unmutated variant regions are reportedly targeted by nearly half of spike-specific TCRs.

To note about this clone: The antigen is undetermined.

Measured with immunoSEQ multiplex PCR; TCRdb has only the in-frame clones, and not every one. This sample carries around 83,000 clones, roughly 86% of them seen once, and the ten largest clones take 8.7%. The germline V gene encodes CDR1 MDHEN and CDR2 SYDVKM. This CDR3 contains 15 residues. The V segment lost 6 bases and the J segment 5 bases; nucleotides outside the gene matches: 9. This clonotype was obtained from an adult in good health. The sample was peripheral blood, taken on day 0 of AZD1222 vaccination. V usage is TRBV28 and J usage is TRBJ1-4, with 7 bases fitting TRBD1. CDR3 sequence: CASSEAGTVNEKLFF. The CDR3 coding sequence is TGTGCCAGCAGCGAAGCCGGGACAGTAAATGAAAAACTGTTTTTT.